Given below is one T cell receptor (beta chain) in context. As yet, its antigen is unknown. The sample originates from a study of CXCR3-negative and CXCR3-positive naive CD8 T cells. Findings of the study overall: TRB CDR3s were more hydrophobic in CXCR3-positive than in CXCR3-negative naive cells.

UMI labels and 5' RACE were used to prepare the TRB cDNA libraries. TCRdb re-called the 5' RACE reads, yielding one record per CDR3 amino acid sequence without DNA. In total, the table holds 84,000 or so distinct CDR3 sequences. The CDR3 extends over 15 amino acids. The germline V gene encodes CDR1 SGHVS and CDR2 FQNEAQ. The specimen sequenced was naive CXCR3+ CD8+ T cells from blood. Subset: CD45RO-CCR7+CD27+CD95- naive CD8+ T cells expressing CXCR3 (TNR3+). The V and J genes are TRBV7-8 and TRBJ2-2; with no DNA, the TCRdb D assignment of TRBD1 cannot be verified. This receptor was obtained from a human donor in good health. Some clones in this sample may be carry-over from other donors' samples. CDR3 protein: CASSPGTGNTGELFF.